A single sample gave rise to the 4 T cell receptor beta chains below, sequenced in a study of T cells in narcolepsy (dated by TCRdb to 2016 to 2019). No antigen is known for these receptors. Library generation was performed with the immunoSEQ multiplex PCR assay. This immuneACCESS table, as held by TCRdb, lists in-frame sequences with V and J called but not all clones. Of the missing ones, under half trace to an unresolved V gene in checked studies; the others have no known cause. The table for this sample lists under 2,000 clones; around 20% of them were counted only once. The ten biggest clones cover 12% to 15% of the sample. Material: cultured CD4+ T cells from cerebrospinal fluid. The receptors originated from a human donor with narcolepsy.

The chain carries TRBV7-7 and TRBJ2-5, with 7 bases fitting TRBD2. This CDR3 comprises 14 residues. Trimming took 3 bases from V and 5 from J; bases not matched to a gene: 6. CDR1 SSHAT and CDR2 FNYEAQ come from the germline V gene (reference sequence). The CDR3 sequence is CASSFYGGEETQYF. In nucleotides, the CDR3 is TGTGCCAGCAGCTTTTATGGGGGGGAGGAGACCCAGTACTTC.

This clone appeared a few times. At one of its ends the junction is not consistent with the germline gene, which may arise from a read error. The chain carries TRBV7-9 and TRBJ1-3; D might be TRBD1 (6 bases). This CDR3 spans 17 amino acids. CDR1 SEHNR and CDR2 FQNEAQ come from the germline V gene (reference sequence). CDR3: CASSQGLGGSPGNTIYF. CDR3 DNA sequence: TGCGCCAGCAGCCAGGGGTTGGGCGGGTCGCCTGGAAACACCATATATTTT.

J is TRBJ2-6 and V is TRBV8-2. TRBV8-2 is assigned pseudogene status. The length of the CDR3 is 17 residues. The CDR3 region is CGTALKITQSRANVLTF. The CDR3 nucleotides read TGTGGCACCGCTCTAAAGATAACACAAAGTCGGGCCAACGTCCTGACTTTC.

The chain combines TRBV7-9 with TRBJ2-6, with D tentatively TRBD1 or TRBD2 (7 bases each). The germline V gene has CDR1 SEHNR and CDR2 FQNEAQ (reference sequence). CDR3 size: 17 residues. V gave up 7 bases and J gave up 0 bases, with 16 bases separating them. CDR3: CASTPQGGVSGANVLTF. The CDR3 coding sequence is TGTGCCAGCACCCCCCAGGGGGGGGTCTCTGGGGCCAACGTCCTGACTTTC.